Below are 3 T cell receptor beta chains sequenced from a single sample in a study of early T cells in non-severe SARS-CoV-2 infection. TCRdb recomputed calls from the 5' RACE reads with MiXCR, one row per CDR3 protein. The table lists roughly 63,000 distinct CDR3 sequences, about an eighth of them singletons, with less than 4.5% in the top ten. The sample was whole blood. The receptors stem from an adult who was a healthcare worker with PCR-confirmed SARS-CoV-2 infection or an uninfected control (not recorded which).

Judged by abundance, this clonotype is medium-sized (0.01 to 0.1%). The genes are TRBV2 and TRBJ1-1, with D unclear. V lost 6 bases and J lost 1, with 15 bases in between. Germline V gene sequence: CDR1 SNHLY, CDR2 FYNNEI. This CDR3 contains 15 residues. The CDR3 here is CASRPLGRQNTEAFF. Here the CDR3 DNA reads TGTGCCAGCAGACCTTTAGGACGGCAGAACACTGAAGCTTTCTTT.

A few counts support this clonotype. The chain employs TRBV7-2 and TRBJ2-5, with 10 bases fitting TRBD2. The junction had 10 bases not matched to a gene; V was cut back by 4 bases and J by 5 bases. The CDR3 covers 16 residues. Germline assignment: CDR1 SGHTA and CDR2 FQGNSA. For the CDR3, the DNA is TGTGCCAGCAGCTCCCGGCTAGCGGGAGTGATGGAGACCCAGTACTTC. Its protein is CASSSRLAGVMETQYF.

There are many counts of this clonotype. The chain employs TRBV4-1 and TRBJ2-1; 16 positions match TRBD2. The CDR3 has 19 residues. Germline CDR1 MGHRA, CDR2 YSYEKL. Trimming at V came to 3 bases and at J to 5 bases, leaving 10 bases not matched to a gene. The CDR3 nucleotides are TGCGCCAGCAGCCATCCGGGACTAGCGGGAGGGCCCAATCACAATGAGCAGTTCTTC. Protein sequence: CASSHPGLAGGPNHNEQFF.